The source of this T cell receptor beta chain is a study of blood T cell repertoires in COVID-19. Study in general: The origin of the acute and convalescent COVID-19 samples was the United States, Italy and Spain.

Libraries were prepared by immunoSEQ multiplex PCR; TCRdb keeps only in-frame clonotypes and omits some of them. This sample carries just over 150,000 clones, about 79% of them seen once, and the ten largest clones take over 8%. This CDR3 contains 12 residues. V was clipped by 6 bases and J by 4 bases; unmatched bases: 3. Germline lookup yields CDR1 ENHRY and CDR2 SYGVKD. This chain joins TRBV10-3 and TRBJ2-7; TRBD1 agrees at 7 bases. This clonotype originated in a woman aged 45-60 years with acute or convalescent COVID-19. Sequenced material: peripheral blood. The CDR3 sequence: CAIRRGQYEQYF. CDR3 coding DNA: TGTGCCATCAGGAGGGGACAGTACGAGCAGTACTTC.